A selection of T cell receptor beta chains follows, all from one sample in a study of blood T cell repertoires in COVID-19. Clones were read by immunoSEQ multiplex PCR, and TCRdb kept only the in-frame ones, dropping some. Of hundreds of thousands of clones listed, 80% to 90% are singletons. The specimen was peripheral blood. These receptors came from a woman aged 80 or older with COVID-19, enrolled during active disease. Each CDR3 is given with its conserved first and last residue. The D gene is left open where the match is weak. Only part of the rows carry a size: once, few, many, or a class if the clone is expanded.

14,-,TRBJ1-6,TRBV9,-,TGTGCCAGCAGCGTAGCGGGGGGGTATTCACCCCTCCACTTT,CASSVAGGYSPLHF
15,-,TRBJ2-3,TRBV10-2,-,TGCGCCAGCAGTGAGCCAAGCGTGGGCACAGATACGCAGTATTTT,CASSEPSVGTDTQYF
11,-,TRBJ2-7,TRBV19,once,TGTGCCAGTTCTTACTCCTACGAGCAGTACTTC,CASSYSYEQYF
14,-,TRBJ1-1,TRBV10-2,-,TGCGCCAGCAGAACCGGCAGGCTAAACACTGAAGCTTTCTTT,CASRTGRLNTEAFF
12,TRBD1,TRBJ1-2,TRBV5-1,-,TGCGCCAGCAGCTTCACAGGGGGAGGCTACACCTTC,CASSFTGGGYTF
15,-,TRBJ1-2,TRBV19,-,TGTGCCAGTAGTACGAGTAGATTGGGAGGCTATGGCTACACCTTC,CASSTSRLGGYGYTF
16,-,TRBJ2-7,TRBV5-1,once,TGCGCCAGCAGCTTAGGAGGTTCCCCCAGCTCCTACGAGCAGTACTTC,CASSLGGSPSSYEQYF
13,-,TRBJ1-5,TRBV10-3,-,TGTGCCATTGGGGCGGGGGAATATCAGCCCCAGCATTTT,CAIGAGEYQPQHF
19,TRBD1,TRBJ1-2,TRBV5-1,-,TGCGCCAGCAGCCTGGGGACCCGGGACAGGGCTCTCCTCCTATATGGCTACACCTTC,CASSLGTRDRALLLYGYTF
16,TRBD2,TRBJ2-2,TRBV5-4,-,TGTGCCAGCAGCTTGGCTAGCGGGGTCTACACCGGGGAGCTGTTTTTT,CASSLASGVYTGELFF
11,-,TRBJ1-2,TRBV30,-,TGTGCCTGGAGTTATGACTATGGCTACACCTTC,CAWSYDYGYTF
14,-,TRBJ2-1,TRBV6-2/TRBV6-3,-,TGTGCCAGCAGTTACGGGGGGAGCTACAATGAGCAGTTCTTC,CASSYGGSYNEQFF
12,-,TRBJ1-2,TRBV7-8,-,TGTGCCAGCAGCTTCCTTTCAGGCAGACACACCTTC,CASSFLSGRHTF
12,-,TRBJ2-5,TRBV6-6,once,TGTGCCAGCGGTGGGGGGAGGGAGACCCAGTACTTC,CASGGGRETQYF
15,-,TRBJ1-1,TRBV15,-,TGTGCCACCAGCAGAGGGCGGGGAGGGAACACTGAAGCTTTCTTT,CATSRGRGGNTEAFF
15,-,TRBJ2-3,TRBV11-2,-,TGTGCCAGCAGCCCAGGGGAGCGGAGCACAGATACGCAGTATTTT,CASSPGERSTDTQYF
14,TRBD2,TRBJ2-7,TRBV6-2/TRBV6-3,-,TGTGCCAGCAGTTACTCGACTAGCGGGAACGAGCAGTACTTC,CASSYSTSGNEQYF
16,TRBD1,TRBJ1-6,TRBV6-6,-,TGTGCCAGCAGTTACGACGGGACAGGGCTCGGGTCACCCCTCCACTTT,CASSYDGTGLGSPLHF
16,-,TRBJ2-7,TRBV3-1/TRBV3-2,-,TGTGCCAGCAGCCGCTCAGGGGCAAGGGCTCTCTACGAGCAGTACTTC,CASSRSGARALYEQYF
15,TRBD1,TRBJ1-5,TRBV7-9,-,TGTGCCAGCAGCCGCCCCGGGACAGGGAATCAGCCCCAGCATTTT,CASSRPGTGNQPQHF
16,TRBD1,TRBJ2-2,TRBV7-3,-,TGTGCCAGCAGCCCAGGACAGGCGAGGGGCACCGGGGAGCTGTTTTTT,CASSPGQARGTGELFF
16,TRBD2,TRBJ2-2,TRBV6-4,-,TGTGCCAGCAGTGACACGTCGACTAGCGGGGCCGGGGAGCTGTTTTTT,CASSDTSTSGAGELFF
13,TRBD1,TRBJ1-4,TRBV3-1/TRBV3-2,few,TGTGCCAGCGCCCGGGACAGGGGGCAGAAACTGTTTTTT,CASARDRGQKLFF
15,-,TRBJ1-5,TRBV6-6,-,TGTGCCAGCAGTTACTCCGGGGGAGACAATCAGCCCCAGCATTTT,CASSYSGGDNQPQHF
13,-,TRBJ2-3,TRBV18,once,TGTGCCAGCTCACCTTTAGGAGCAGATACGCAGTATTTT,CASSPLGADTQYF
17,TRBD1,TRBJ2-1,TRBV18,once,TGTGCCAGCTCACCACCGGGGGGACAGGGGGCGATCAATGAGCAGTTCTTC,CASSPPGGQGAINEQFF
13,TRBD1,TRBJ2-5,TRBV28,once,TGTGCCAGCAGTAGGACAGGGAAAGAGACCCAGTACTTC,CASSRTGKETQYF
14,-,TRBJ1-4,TRBV2,-,TGTGCCAGCAATTATCGGGGGGGAAATGAAAAACTGTTTTTT,CASNYRGGNEKLFF
14,-,TRBJ1-2,TRBV5-1,-,TGCGCCAGCAGCTTGGATCTAGGAATCCCCCGCTACACCTTC,CASSLDLGIPRYTF
14,TRBD1,TRBJ2-7,TRBV4-3,-,TGCGCCAGCAGCCAAGGGGACAGCTCCTACGAGCAGTACTTC,CASSQGDSSYEQYF
13,-,TRBJ1-5,TRBV7-3,-,TGTGCCAGCAGCTTAGACAGGAGTCAGCCCCAGCATTTT,CASSLDRSQPQHF
11,-,TRBJ1-1,TRBV6-5,-,TGTGCCAGCAAAGCAAACACTGAAGCTTTCTTT,CASKANTEAFF
21,-,TRBJ2-1,TRBV30,-,TGTGCCTGGGTCCCTACGATCCCAGGACAGGGAGGGGTATATATATACAATGAGCAGTTCTTC,CAWVPTIPGQGGVYIYNEQFF
16,TRBD2,TRBJ2-5,TRBV28,once,TGTGCCAGCAGTTTGGGGCTAGCGGGCCGCCAAGAGACCCAGTACTTC,CASSLGLAGRQETQYF
15,TRBD1,TRBJ1-5,TRBV28,-,TGTGCCAGCAGTTTGAGGACAGGGGGGAATCAGCCCCAGCATTTT,CASSLRTGGNQPQHF
13,-,TRBJ1-1,TRBV30,once,TGTGCCTGGAGTGTACAACACGGGACTGAAGCTTTCTTT,CAWSVQHGTEAFF